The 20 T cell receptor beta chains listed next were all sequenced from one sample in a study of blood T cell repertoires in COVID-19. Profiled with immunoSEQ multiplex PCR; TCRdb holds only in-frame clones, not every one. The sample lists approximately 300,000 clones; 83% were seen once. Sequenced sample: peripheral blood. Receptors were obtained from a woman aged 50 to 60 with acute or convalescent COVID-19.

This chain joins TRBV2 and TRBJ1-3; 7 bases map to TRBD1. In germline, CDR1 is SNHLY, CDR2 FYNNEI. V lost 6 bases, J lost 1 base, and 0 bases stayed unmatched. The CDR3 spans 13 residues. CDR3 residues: CASRTGSGNTIYF. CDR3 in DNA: TGTGCCAGCAGGACAGGGTCTGGAAACACCATATATTTT.

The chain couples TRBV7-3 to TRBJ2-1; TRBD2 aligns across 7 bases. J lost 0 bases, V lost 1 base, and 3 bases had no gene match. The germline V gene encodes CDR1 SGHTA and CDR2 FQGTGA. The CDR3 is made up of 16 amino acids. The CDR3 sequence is CASSLMGGSSYNEQFF. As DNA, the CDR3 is TGTGCCAGCAGCTTAATGGGCGGGAGCTCCTACAATGAGCAGTTCTTC.

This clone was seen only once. CDR3 sequence: CASSLEGGRTEAFF. CDR3 coding DNA: TGCGCCAGCAGCTTGGAAGGGGGCCGGACTGAAGCTTTCTTT. The rearrangement uses TRBV5-1 and TRBJ1-1; 7 bases are shared with TRBD1. V gave up 0 bases and J gave up 5 bases; unmatched junction bases: 4. The germline V gene has CDR1 SGHRS and CDR2 YFSETQ. This CDR3 has 14 amino acids.

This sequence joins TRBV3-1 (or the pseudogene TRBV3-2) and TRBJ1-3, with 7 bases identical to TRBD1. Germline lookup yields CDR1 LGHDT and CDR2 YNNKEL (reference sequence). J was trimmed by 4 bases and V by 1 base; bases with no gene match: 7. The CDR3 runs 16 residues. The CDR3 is CASSQGPGTDGNTIYF. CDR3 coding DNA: TGTGCCAGCAGCCAAGGTCCCGGGACAGACGGAAACACCATATATTTT.

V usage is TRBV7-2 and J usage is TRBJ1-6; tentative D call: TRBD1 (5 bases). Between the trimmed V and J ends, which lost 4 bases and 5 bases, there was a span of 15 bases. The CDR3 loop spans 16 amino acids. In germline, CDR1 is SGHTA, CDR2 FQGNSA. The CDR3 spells CASSWLTGSNNSPLHF. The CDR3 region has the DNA TGTGCCAGCAGCTGGCTAACAGGTTCCAATAATTCACCCCTCCACTTT.

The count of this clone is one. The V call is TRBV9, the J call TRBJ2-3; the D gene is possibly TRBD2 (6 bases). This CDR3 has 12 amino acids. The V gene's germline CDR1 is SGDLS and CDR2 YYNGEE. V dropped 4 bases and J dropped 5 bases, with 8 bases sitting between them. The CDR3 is CASSPTRDTQYF. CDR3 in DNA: TGTGCCAGCAGCCCGACTAGAGATACGCAGTATTTT.

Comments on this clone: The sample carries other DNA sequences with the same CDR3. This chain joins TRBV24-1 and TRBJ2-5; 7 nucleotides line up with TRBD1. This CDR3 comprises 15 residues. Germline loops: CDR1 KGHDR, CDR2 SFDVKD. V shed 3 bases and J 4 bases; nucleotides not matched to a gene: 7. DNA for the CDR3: TGTGCCACCAGTGATCCCCGACAGGGCGGAGAGACCCAGTACTTC. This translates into CATSDPRQGGETQYF.

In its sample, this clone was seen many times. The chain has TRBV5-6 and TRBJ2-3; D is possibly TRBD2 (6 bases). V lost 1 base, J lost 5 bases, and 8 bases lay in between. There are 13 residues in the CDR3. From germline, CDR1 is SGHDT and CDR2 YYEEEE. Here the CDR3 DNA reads TGTGCCAGCAGCTTGCCCGGGGGAGATACGCAGTATTTT. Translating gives CASSLPGGDTQYF.

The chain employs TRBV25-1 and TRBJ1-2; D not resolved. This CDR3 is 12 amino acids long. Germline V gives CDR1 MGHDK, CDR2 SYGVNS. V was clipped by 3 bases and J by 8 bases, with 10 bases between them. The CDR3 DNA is TGTGCCAGCAGTGATCATGTTCGGGGCTACACCTTC. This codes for CASSDHVRGYTF.

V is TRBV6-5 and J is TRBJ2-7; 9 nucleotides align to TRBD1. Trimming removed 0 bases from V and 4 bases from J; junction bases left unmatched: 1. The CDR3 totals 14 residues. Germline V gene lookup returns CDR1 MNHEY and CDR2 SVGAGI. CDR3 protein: CASSYSGQGYEQYV. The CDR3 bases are TGTGCCAGCAGTTACTCGGGACAGGGATACGAGCAGTACGTC.

CDR3 DNA: TGCGCCAGCAGTGAGCTTTACAGGAACACTGAAGCTTTCTTT. Protein sequence: CASSELYRNTEAFF. J is TRBJ1-1 and V is TRBV10-2, with unresolved D. This CDR3 has 14 residues. V was pared by 2 bases and J by 1 base, with 8 bases between. In germline, CDR1 is WSHSY, CDR2 SAAADI.

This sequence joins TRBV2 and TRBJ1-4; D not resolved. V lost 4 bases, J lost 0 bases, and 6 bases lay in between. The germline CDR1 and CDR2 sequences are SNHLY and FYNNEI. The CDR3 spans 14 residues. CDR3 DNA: TGTGCCAGCAGTGCTAGTGCAACTAATGAAAAACTGTTTTTT. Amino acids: CASSASATNEKLFF.

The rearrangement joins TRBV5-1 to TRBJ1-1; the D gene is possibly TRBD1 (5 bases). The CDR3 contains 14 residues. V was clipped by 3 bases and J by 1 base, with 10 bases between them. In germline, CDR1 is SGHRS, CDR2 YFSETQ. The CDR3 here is CASSSTTANTEAFF. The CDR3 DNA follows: TGCGCCAGCAGCTCAACGACAGCGAACACTGAAGCTTTCTTT.

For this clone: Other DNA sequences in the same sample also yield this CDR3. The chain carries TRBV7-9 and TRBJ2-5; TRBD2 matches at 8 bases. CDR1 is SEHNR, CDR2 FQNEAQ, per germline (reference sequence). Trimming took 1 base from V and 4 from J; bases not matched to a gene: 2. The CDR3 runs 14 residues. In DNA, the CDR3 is TGTGCCAGCAGCTTAGGCCTAGCGGGAGAGACCCAGTACTTC. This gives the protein CASSLGLAGETQYF.

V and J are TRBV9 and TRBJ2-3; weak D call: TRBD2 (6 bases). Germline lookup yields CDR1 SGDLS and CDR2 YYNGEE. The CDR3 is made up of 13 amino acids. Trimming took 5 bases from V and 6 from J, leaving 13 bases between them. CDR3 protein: CASRGTAGDTQYF. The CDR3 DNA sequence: TGTGCCAGCAGGGGGACTGCGGGGGATACGCAGTATTTT.

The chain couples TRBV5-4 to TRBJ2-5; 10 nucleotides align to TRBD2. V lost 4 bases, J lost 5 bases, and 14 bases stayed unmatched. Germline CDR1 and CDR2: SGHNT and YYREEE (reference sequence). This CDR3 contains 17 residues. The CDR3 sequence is CASSPPSGRALAETQYF. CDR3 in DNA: TGTGCCAGCAGCCCCCCCAGCGGGAGGGCCCTCGCTGAGACCCAGTACTTC.

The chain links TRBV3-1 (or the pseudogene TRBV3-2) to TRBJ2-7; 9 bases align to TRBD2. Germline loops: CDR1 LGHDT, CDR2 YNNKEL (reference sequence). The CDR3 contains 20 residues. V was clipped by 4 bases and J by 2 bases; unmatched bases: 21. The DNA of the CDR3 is TGTGCCAGCAGCCGTCCGAATAGCGGGAGCGACCCAATACCAGCCTACGAGCAGTACTTC. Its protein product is CASSRPNSGSDPIPAYEQYF.

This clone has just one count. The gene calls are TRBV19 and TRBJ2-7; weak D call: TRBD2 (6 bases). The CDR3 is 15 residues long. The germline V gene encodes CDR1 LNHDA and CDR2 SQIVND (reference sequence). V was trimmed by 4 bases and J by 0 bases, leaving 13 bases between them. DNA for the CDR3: TGTGCCAGTAGTAGAGGACTACAAAGCTCCTACGAGCAGTACTTC. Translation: CASSRGLQSSYEQYF.

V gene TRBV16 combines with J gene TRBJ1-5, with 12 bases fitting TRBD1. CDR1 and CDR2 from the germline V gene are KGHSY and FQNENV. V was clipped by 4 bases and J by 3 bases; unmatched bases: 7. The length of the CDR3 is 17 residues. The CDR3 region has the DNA TGTGCCAGCAGCCCACCGGGACAGGGGGCCCTCAATCAGCCCCAGCATTTT. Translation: CASSPPGQGALNQPQHF.

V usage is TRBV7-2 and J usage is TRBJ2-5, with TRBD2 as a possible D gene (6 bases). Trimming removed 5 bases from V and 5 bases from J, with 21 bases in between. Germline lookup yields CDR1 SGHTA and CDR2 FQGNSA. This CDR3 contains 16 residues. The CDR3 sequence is CASSPDQGGTGETQYF. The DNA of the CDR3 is TGTGCCAGCAGCCCAGATCAGGGCGGGACCGGGGAGACCCAGTACTTC.